This section outlines one T cell receptor (beta chain) sequence together with its context. It has no known antigen specificity. No qualities accompany the bases; no much larger clone lies one base away. The run used an Illumina NovaSeq 6000. cDNA libraries for TCRalpha and TCRbeta were prepared by 5'RACE using constant-segment primers, with sample barcodes and unique molecular identifiers added. RNA was extracted from every sample with Trizol reagent. Libraries were amplified in two PCR steps, with a second sample barcode and Illumina TruSeq adapters added in the second step. Libraries were sequenced on an Illumina NovaSeq with 2 x 150 bp paired-end reads. As for the authors' bioinformatics: Reads were demultiplexed and collapsed into UMI-guided consensus sequences with migec v1.2.7. Using mixcr v2.1.11, the UMI consensuses were aligned to TRA and TRB V and J templates and assembled into clonotypes. A clonotype was counted as expanded or contracted only if both edgeR and NoisET called the change significant, with noise models trained on biological replicates. For edgeR calls, a false discovery rate-adjusted p below 0.01 and a log2 fold-change threshold of 1 were applied. As an exploratory analysis of dynamics, max-normalized trajectories of the 1000 most abundant clonotypes were examined with PCA combined with hierarchical clustering. Separately sequenced CD4+ and CD8+ repertoires were used to assign the CD4 or CD8 phenotype of responding clones. In TCRdb, the public reads were trimmed at Q25 with fastp and aligned with MiXCR, with productive beta chains retained. Each CDR3 protein appears once, grouped with its most common genes and DNA. TCRdb, not the authors, supplied the V and J calls. This sample lists about 250,000 distinct CDR3 sequences; approximately 15% were detected once. Under 2.5% of the sample rests with the top ten.

This specimen comes from a study of T-cell memory formation after mild COVID-19 (dated by TCRdb to the early 2020s). Regarding the complete study: TCR sequence clusters from the two donors were largely donor specific. In a couple of donors, T-cell clones that expanded and contracted after mild COVID-19 were tracked by sequencing TCRalpha and TCRbeta repertoires over time. Two young, previously healthy adult volunteers made up the cohort, one male and one female. Here is what the overall study found, with its caveats: Balanced CD4/CD8 phenotypes were observed for clones contracting from day 15 to 85, whereas a bias towards CD4+ was observed for a second wave of clones expanding from day 15 to 37. Only a couple of mild cases were covered by the study, and larger cohorts that include severe cases with pre-infection samples were considered necessary. Contracting CD4+ clones were found mainly in CM and EM memory subsets, while CD8+ clones were enriched in EMRA. The detection of some responding clones in pre-infection memory suggests that pre-existing cross-reactive memory T cells joined the SARS-CoV-2 response. SARS-CoV-2 specificity was not confirmed for the second-wave clones peaking on day 37.

Trimming removed 8 bases from V and 6 bases from J; the gene matches leave 6 bases unexplained. The cysteine opens and the phenylalanine closes a CDR3 of 14 amino acids. The CDR3 DNA has 42 bases and is translated from base 1. CDR1 and CDR2 are drawn from the germline V gene: MNHEY, SVGAGI. PBMCs were isolated by Ficoll-Paque density gradient centrifugation. The sample taken for sequencing was PBMCs or a T cell subset sorted from them (not recorded which). The chain is made from TRBV6-5 and TRBJ1-6; 8 nucleotides in the junction match TRBD1. The source is an adult woman who had mild COVID-19 (a few samples of this study predate the infection). The sample titles of this study are shuffled in the database, so cell type and time point are left out; the donor was told from shared clones. The nucleotides are TGTGCCAGCGCGGTTGGACAGGGTAATTCACCCCTCCACTTT. It translates as CASAVGQGNSPLHF.